This TCR beta chain comes out of a study of T cells in localized non-small cell lung cancer. General study points: Uninvolved neighboring lung showed the greatest T cell clonality, exceeding tumor.

Concerning this clone itself: Its target is unknown.

V was clipped by 11 bases and J by 5 bases; unmatched bases: 11. The CDR3 runs to 14 residues. Germline CDR1 and CDR2: MDHEN and SYDVKM. Sequencing was performed with immunoSEQ multiplex PCR; in TCRdb, only in-frame clones are kept and a portion is missing. The table records around 25,000 clones, 75% to 90% of them present only once. The chain recombines TRBV28 with TRBJ2-2, with 7 bases lining up with TRBD2. This sequence originates from a male donor at least 60 years old with stage II squamous cell lung carcinoma. Source: peripheral blood, taken before any cancer treatment. The CDR3 loop is CAHNPAGRTGELFF. The DNA of the CDR3 is TGTGCCCATAACCCAGCGGGAAGGACCGGGGAGCTGTTTTTT. The full variable domain, rest sourced from reference TRBV28 and TRBJ2-2, is DVKVTQSSRYLVKRTGEKVFLECVQDMDHENMFWYRQDPGLGLRLIYFSYDVKMKEKGDIPEGYSVSREKKERFSLILESASTNQTSMYLCAHNPAGRTGELFFGEGSRLTVL.